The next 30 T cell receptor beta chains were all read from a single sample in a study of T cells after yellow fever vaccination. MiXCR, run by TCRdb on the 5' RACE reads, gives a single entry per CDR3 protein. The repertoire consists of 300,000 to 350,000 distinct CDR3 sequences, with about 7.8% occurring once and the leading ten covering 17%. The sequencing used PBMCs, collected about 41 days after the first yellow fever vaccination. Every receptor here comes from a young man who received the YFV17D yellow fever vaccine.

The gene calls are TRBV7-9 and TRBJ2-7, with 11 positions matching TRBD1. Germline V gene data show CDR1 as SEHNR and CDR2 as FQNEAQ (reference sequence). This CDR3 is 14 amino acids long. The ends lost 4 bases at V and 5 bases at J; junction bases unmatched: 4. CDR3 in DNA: TGTGCCAGCAGCTCTGGACAGGGGGCAAACGAGCAGTACGTC. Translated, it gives CASSSGQGANEQYV.

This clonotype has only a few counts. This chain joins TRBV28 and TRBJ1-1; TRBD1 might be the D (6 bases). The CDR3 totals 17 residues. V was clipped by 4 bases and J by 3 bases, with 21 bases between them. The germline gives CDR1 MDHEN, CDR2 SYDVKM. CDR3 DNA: TGTGCCAGCAGTTGGCCGTTGGGCAGGGGCTTTGACACTGAAGCTTTCTTT. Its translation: CASSWPLGRGFDTEAFF.

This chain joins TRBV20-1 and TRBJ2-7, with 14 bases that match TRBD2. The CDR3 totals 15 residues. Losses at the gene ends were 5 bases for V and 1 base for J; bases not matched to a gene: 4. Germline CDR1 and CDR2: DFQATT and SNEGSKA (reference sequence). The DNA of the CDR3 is TGCAGTGCTGGACTAGCGGGGGGAAGGTCCTACGAGCAGTACTTC. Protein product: CSAGLAGGRSYEQYF.

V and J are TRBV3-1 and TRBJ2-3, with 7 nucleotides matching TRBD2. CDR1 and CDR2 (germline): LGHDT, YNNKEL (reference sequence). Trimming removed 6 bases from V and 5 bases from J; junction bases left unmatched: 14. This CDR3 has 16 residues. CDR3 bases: TGTGCCAGCAGTCCCGGGACTATCCTTGGCGGAGATACGCAGTATTTT. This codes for CASSPGTILGGDTQYF.

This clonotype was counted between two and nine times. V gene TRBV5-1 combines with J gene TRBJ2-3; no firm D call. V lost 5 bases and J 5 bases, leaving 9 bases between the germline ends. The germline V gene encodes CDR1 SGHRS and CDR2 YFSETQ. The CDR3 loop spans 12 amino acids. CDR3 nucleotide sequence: TGCGCCAGCAGACTCCGCGGAGATACGCAGTATTTT. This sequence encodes CASRLRGDTQYF.

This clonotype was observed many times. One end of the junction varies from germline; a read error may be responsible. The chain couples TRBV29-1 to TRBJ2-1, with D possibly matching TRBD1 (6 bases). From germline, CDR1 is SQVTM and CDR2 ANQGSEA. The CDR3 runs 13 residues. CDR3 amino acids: CSADGQGYNEQFF. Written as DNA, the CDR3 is TGCAGCGCCGACGGGCAGGGGTACAATGAACAGTTCTTC.

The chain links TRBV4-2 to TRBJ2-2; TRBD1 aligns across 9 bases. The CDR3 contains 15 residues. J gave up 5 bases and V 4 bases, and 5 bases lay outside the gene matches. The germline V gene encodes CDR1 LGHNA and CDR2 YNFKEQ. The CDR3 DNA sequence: TGTGCCAGCAGCCTAAGAGGGACAGGGACCGGGGAGCTGTTTTTT. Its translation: CASSLRGTGTGELFF.

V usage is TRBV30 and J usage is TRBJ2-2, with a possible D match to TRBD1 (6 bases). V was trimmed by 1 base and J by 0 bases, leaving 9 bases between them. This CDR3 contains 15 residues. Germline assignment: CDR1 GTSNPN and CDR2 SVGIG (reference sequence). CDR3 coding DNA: TGTGCCTGGAGTGCAGGGGCGTCGAACACCGGGGAGCTGTTTTTT. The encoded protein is CAWSAGASNTGELFF.

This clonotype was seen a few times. CDR3 nucleotides: TGTGCCAGCAGTCAACTAGAGGAAAAACTGTTTTTT. This translates into CASSQLEEKLFF. The chain has TRBV2 and TRBJ1-4; D remains ambiguous. Deletions cut 5 bases from V and 8 bases from J, with 9 bases between. Germline-derived CDR1 and CDR2 are SNHLY and FYNNEI. The CDR3 is made up of 12 amino acids.

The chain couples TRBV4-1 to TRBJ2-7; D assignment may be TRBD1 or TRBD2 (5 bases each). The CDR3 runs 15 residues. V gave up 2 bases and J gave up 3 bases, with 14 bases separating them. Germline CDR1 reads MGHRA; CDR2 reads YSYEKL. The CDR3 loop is CASSQRGWGSYEQYF. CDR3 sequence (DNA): TGCGCCAGCAGCCAAAGAGGGTGGGGGAGCTACGAGCAGTACTTC.

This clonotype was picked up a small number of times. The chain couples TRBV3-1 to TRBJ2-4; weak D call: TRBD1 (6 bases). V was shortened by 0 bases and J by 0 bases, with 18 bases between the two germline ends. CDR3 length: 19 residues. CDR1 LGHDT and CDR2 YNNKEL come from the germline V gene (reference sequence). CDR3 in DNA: TGTGCCAGCAGCCAAGATTCGCCCAACAGGGCCCTAGCCAAAAACATTCAGTACTTC. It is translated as CASSQDSPNRALAKNIQYF.

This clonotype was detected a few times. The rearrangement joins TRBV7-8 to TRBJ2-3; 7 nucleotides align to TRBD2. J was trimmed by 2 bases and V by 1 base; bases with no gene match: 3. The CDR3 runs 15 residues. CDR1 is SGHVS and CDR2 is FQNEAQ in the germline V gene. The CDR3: CASSLGAGFTDTQYF. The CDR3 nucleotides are TGTGCCAGCAGCTTAGGAGCGGGATTCACAGATACGCAGTATTTT. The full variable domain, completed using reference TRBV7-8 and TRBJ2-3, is GAGVSQSPRYKVAKRGQDVALRCDPISGHVSLFWYQQALGQGPEFLTYFQNEAQLDKSGLPSDRFFAERPEGSVSTLKIQRTQQEDSAVYLCASSLGAGFTDTQYFGPGTRLTVL.

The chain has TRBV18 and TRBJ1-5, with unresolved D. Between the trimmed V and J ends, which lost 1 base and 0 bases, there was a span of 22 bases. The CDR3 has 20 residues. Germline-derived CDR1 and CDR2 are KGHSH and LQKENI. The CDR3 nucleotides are TGTGCCAGCTCACCACGAGAGACGAGAAGACTTGGTTATAGCAATCAGCCCCAGCATTTT. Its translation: CASSPRETRRLGYSNQPQHF.

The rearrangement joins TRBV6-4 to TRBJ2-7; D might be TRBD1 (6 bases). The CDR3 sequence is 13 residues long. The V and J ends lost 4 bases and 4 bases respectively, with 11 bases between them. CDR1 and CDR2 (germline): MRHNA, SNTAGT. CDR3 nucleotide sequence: TGTGCCAGCAGTGCTAGGACAGCTTACGAGCAGTACGTC. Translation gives CASSARTAYEQYV.

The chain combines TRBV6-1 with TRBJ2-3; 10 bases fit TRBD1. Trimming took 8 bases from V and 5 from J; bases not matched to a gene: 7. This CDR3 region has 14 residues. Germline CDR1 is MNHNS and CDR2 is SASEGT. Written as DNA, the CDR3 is TGTGCCAGCTGGGACAGGGGAACGGGAGATACGCAGTATTTT. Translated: CASWDRGTGDTQYF.

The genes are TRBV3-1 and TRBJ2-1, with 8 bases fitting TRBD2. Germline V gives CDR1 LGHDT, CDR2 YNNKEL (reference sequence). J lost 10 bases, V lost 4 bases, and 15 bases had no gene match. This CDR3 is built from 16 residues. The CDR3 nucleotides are TGTGCCAGCAGCCCGTATCGGCGGGGGGCCCTCGGGGAGCAGTTCTTC. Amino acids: CASSPYRRGALGEQFF.

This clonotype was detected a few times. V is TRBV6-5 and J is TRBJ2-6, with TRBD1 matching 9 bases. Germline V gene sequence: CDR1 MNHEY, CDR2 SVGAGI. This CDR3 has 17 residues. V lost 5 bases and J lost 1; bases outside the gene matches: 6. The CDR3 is CASSRTGVRSGANVLTF. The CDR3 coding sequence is TGTGCCAGCAGTAGGACAGGGGTACGGTCTGGGGCCAACGTCCTGACTTTC.

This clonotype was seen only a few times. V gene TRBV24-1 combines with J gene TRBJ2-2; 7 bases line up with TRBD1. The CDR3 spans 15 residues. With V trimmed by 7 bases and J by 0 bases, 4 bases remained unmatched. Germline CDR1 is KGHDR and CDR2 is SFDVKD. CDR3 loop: CATSGTDSNTGELFF. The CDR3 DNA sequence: TGTGCCACCAGCGGGACAGACTCGAACACCGGGGAGCTGTTTTTT.

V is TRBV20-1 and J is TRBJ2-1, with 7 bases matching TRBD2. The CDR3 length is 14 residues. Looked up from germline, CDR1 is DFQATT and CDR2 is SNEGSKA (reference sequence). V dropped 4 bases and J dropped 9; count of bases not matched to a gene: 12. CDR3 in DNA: TGCAGTGCTAAATTCCAGCGGGGCTGGGGTGAGCAGTTCTTC. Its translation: CSAKFQRGWGEQFF.

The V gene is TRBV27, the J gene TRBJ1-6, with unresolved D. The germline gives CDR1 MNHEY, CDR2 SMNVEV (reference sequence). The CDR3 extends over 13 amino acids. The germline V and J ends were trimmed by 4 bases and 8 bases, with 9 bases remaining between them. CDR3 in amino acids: CASSSNGDSPLHF. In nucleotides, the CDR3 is TGTGCCAGCAGTTCAAACGGGGATTCACCCCTCCACTTT.

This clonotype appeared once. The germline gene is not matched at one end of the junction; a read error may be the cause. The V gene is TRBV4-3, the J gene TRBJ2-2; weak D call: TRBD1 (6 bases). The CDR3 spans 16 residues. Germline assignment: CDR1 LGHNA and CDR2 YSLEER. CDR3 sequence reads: CASSRGPGADTGEQFF. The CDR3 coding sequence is TGCGCCAGCAGCAGGGGTCCAGGGGCGGACACCGGGGAGCAGTTTTTT.

CDR3 loop: CASSQDGLSNTGELFF. The CDR3 coding sequence is TGTGCCAGCAGCCAGGACGGACTGTCGAACACCGGGGAGCTGTTTTTT. The rearrangement links TRBV3-1 to TRBJ2-2, with D tentatively TRBD2 (5 bases). This CDR3 region has 16 residues. CDR1 LGHDT and CDR2 YNNKEL come from the germline V gene (reference sequence). Trimming left V 3 bases short and J 0 bases short, with 11 bases between.

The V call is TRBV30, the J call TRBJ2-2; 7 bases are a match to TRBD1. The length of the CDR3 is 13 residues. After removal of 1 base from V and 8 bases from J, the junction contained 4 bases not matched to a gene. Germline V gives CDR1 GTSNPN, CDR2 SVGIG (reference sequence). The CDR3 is CAWSAWDRGELFF. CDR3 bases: TGTGCCTGGAGTGCCTGGGACAGAGGGGAGCTGTTTTTT.

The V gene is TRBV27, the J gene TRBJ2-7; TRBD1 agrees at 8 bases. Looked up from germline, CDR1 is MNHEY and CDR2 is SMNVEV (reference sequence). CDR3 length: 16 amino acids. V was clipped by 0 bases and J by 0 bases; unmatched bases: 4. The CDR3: CASSLSGQASSYEQYF. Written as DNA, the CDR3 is TGTGCCAGCAGTTTATCGGGACAGGCCTCCTCCTACGAGCAGTACTTC.

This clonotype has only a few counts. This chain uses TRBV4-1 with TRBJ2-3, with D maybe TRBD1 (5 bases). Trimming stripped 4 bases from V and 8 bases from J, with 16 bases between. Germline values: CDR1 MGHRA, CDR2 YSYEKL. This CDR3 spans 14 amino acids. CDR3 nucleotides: TGCGCCAGCAGCCCTCTAGGGGCAGAGGCTACGCAGTATTTT. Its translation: CASSPLGAEATQYF.

This CDR3 is CASRGEGYGYTF. The CDR3 bases are TGTGCCAGCAGGGGAGAGGGGTATGGCTACACCTTC. The chain carries TRBV25-1 and TRBJ1-2; TRBD1 is a possible D gene (5 bases). This CDR3 spans 12 amino acids. Per germline, CDR1 MGHDK and CDR2 SYGVNS. V dropped 6 bases and J dropped 5 bases, with 10 bases sitting between them.

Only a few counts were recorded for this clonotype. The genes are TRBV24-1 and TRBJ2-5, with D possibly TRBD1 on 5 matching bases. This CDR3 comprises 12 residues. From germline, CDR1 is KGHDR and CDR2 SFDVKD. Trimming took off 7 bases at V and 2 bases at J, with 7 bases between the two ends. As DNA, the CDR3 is TGTGCCACCAGGGACAATCAAGAGACCCAGTACTTC. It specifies CATRDNQETQYF.

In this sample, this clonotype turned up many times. CDR3 sequence (DNA): TGTGCCAGCAGCTTATCGGCCTCCTACGAGCAGTACGTC. It encodes CASSLSASYEQYV. The chain uses TRBV11-2 and TRBJ2-7; D not certain. This CDR3 has 13 residues. V shed 2 bases and J shed 0 bases, with 5 bases lying between them. Germline V lookup: CDR1 SGHAT, CDR2 FQNNGV.

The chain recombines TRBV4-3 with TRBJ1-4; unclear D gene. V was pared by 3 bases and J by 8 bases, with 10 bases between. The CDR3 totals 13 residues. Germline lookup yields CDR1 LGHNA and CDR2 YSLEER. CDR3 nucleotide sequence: TGCGCCAGCAGCCACGTAGCAGGAGAAAAACTGTTTTTT. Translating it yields CASSHVAGEKLFF.

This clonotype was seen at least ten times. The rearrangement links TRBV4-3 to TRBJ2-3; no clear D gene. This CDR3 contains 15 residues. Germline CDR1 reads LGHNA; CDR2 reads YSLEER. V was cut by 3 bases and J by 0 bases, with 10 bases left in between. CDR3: CASSHVLSSTDTQYF. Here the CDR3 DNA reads TGCGCCAGCAGCCACGTACTGTCTAGCACAGATACGCAGTATTTT.